A selection of T cell receptor beta chains follows, all from one sample in a study of blood T cell repertoires in COVID-19. Sequenced by immunoSEQ multiplex PCR; TCRdb stores in-frame clones only, minus some. In the table there are 150,000 to 190,000 clones, roughly 80% of which are singletons. The material sequenced was PBMCs or T cells enriched from blood (not recorded which). These TCRs come from a man over 45 who had recovered from COVID-19. Each CDR3 is given with its conserved first and last residue. The order of the fields is J gene, V gene, clone size, D gene, CDR3 protein, CDR3 DNA. The D gene is left open where the match is weak. A row's size may be missing; if present it is once, few, many or a size class.

>TRBJ1-3|TRBV19|.|.
CASSPGAGNTIYF
TGTGCCAGTAGTCCAGGGGCTGGAAACACCATATATTTT
>TRBJ1-1|TRBV7-2|.|TRBD1
CASSIQGARTEAFF
TGTGCCAGCAGCATACAGGGGGCGCGTACTGAAGCTTTCTTT
>TRBJ1-2|TRBV18|.|.
CASSPDYLGQGYGYTF
TGTGCCAGCTCACCGGATTATCTGGGCCAAGGCTATGGCTACACCTTC
>TRBJ1-2|TRBV19|.|.
CASTDDRRYNYGYTF
TGTGCCAGTACCGATGATCGCAGATATAACTATGGCTACACCTTC
>TRBJ2-3|TRBV5-4|.|.
CASSAAGGTDTQYF
TGTGCCAGCAGCGCGGCCGGGGGTACAGATACGCAGTATTTT
>TRBJ1-2|TRBV6-5|.|.
CASRPTVTRSGYTF
TGTGCCAGCAGGCCGACAGTGACTCGAAGTGGCTACACCTTC
>TRBJ1-2|TRBV5-1|.|.
CASSLPGQTNYGYTF
TGCGCCAGCAGCTTACCAGGACAGACTAACTATGGCTACACCTTC
>TRBJ1-5|TRBV19|.|.
CASSIGPPGINQPQHF
TGTGCCAGTAGTATAGGACCCCCAGGGATCAATCAGCCCCAGCATTTT
>TRBJ2-2|TRBV25-1|.|TRBD1
CASSAMDRGFTGELFF
TGTGCCAGCAGCGCAATGGACAGGGGTTTCACCGGGGAGCTGTTTTTT
>TRBJ2-2|TRBV3-1/TRBV3-2|.|TRBD2
CASSQGVTSLNTGELFF
TGTGCCAGCAGCCAAGGGGTGACTAGCCTGAACACCGGGGAGCTGTTTTTT
>TRBJ2-3|TRBV11-2|.|TRBD1
CASSPPKTGATDTQYF
TGTGCCAGCAGCCCCCCCAAGACAGGGGCCACAGATACGCAGTATTTT
>TRBJ1-3|TRBV18|once|TRBD1
CASSPGTGLGFSGNTIYF
TGTGCCAGCTCACCCGGGACAGGGCTGGGATTCTCTGGAAACACCATATATTTT
>TRBJ1-1|TRBV5-4|.|.
CASSPSQGGGLTEAFF
TGTGCCAGCAGCCCCAGTCAGGGAGGAGGACTCACTGAAGCTTTCTTT
>TRBJ2-3|TRBV11-2|.|TRBD2
CASSPVSGGPDTQYF
TGTGCCAGCAGCCCGGTTTCGGGGGGGCCGGATACGCAGTATTTT
>TRBJ2-7|TRBV5-1|few|TRBD1
CASSPWDRGRGQYF
TGCGCCAGCAGCCCGTGGGACAGGGGGCGCGGACAGTACTTC
>TRBJ2-1|TRBV19|once|.
CASSLPPAGKINEQFF
TGTGCCAGTAGTCTACCCCCGGCAGGGAAGATCAATGAGCAGTTCTTC
>TRBJ2-4|TRBV19|.|TRBD2
CASSFLTSGGAKNIQYF
TGTGCCAGTAGTTTCTTGACTAGCGGGGGAGCCAAAAACATTCAGTACTTC
>TRBJ1-4|TRBV2|once|.
CASSARGGRATNEKLFF
TGTGCCAGCAGCGCCAGGGGAGGGCGGGCAACTAATGAAAAACTGTTTTTT
>TRBJ1-2|TRBV30|.|TRBD1
CAWRFGTGDGYTF
TGTGCCTGGAGGTTCGGGACAGGGGACGGCTACACCTTC
>TRBJ1-2|TRBV19|.|TRBD1
CASRTGTGPGYTF
TGTGCCAGTAGGACCGGGACAGGGCCTGGCTACACCTTC
>TRBJ2-1|TRBV7-9|.|TRBD2
CASSPRGLAGAINEQFF
TGTGCCAGCAGCCCTCGGGGCCTAGCGGGGGCCATAAATGAGCAGTTCTTC
>TRBJ1-1|TRBV7-9|.|TRBD1
CASSSRATGAEAFF
TGTGCCAGCAGCTCAAGGGCAACAGGGGCTGAAGCTTTCTTT
>TRBJ2-7|TRBV11-3|.|.
CASSLGVLVYEQYF
TGTGCCAGCAGCTTAGGAGTATTAGTCTACGAGCAGTACTTC
>TRBJ2-1|TRBV7-2|.|.
CASSLDGVLNEQFF
TGTGCCAGCAGCTTGGACGGGGTTCTTAATGAGCAGTTCTTC
>TRBJ2-3|TRBV9|.|TRBD2
CASSGGGGSSTDTQYF
TGTGCCAGCAGCGGAGGCGGGGGTTCTAGCACAGATACGCAGTATTTT
>TRBJ2-2|TRBV19|.|TRBD2
CASSIVRLAGGIGSIGELFF
TGTGCCAGTAGTATCGTCAGACTAGCGGGGGGGATTGGAAGCATCGGGGAGCTGTTTTTT
>TRBJ1-4|TRBV7-2|.|.
CASSRSVNEKLFF
TGTGCCAGCAGTAGGAGTGTTAATGAAAAACTGTTTTTT
>TRBJ1-2|TRBV11-2|.|TRBD1
CASSLAWRRQGVDGYTF
TGTGCCAGCAGCCTAGCTTGGAGGCGGCAGGGGGTCGATGGCTACACCTTC
>TRBJ1-1|TRBV4-2|.|.
CASSQDVAGEWNTEAFF
TGTGCCAGCAGCCAAGATGTGGCAGGGGAATGGAACACTGAAGCTTTCTTT
>TRBJ2-7|TRBV6-5|.|TRBD2
CASRLSSGKYEQYF
TGTGCCAGCAGGTTGTCTAGCGGGAAATACGAGCAGTACTTC
>TRBJ2-7|TRBV7-9|.|TRBD2
CASSTTSGGAVYEQYF
TGTGCCAGCAGCACGACTAGCGGGGGGGCTGTCTACGAGCAGTACTTC
>TRBJ1-1|TRBV16|.|TRBD1
CASSRDRGIEAFF
TGTGCCAGCAGCCGGGACAGGGGGATTGAAGCTTTCTTT
>TRBJ1-2|TRBV5-8|few|TRBD1
CASSPGQDLYGYTF
TGTGCCAGCAGCCCGGGACAGGACCTCTATGGCTACACCTTC
>TRBJ2-2|TRBV7-3|.|TRBD1
CASSLGQGKSGTGELFF
TGTGCCAGCAGTCTGGGACAGGGAAAATCGGGCACCGGGGAGCTGTTTTTT
>TRBJ1-4|TRBV18|.|.
CASSSSINEKLFF
TGTGCCAGCTCATCCTCTATTAATGAAAAACTGTTTTTT
>TRBJ2-5|TRBV27|.|.
CASSFQSPGETQYF
TGTGCCAGCAGTTTCCAAAGTCCGGGAGAGACCCAGTACTTC